A selection of T cell receptor beta chains follows, all from one sample in a study of blood T cell repertoires in COVID-19. The table came from immunoSEQ multiplex PCR; TCRdb's copy has only in-frame clones and leaves some out. This table has around 220,000 clones, 90% to 95% appearing once. Sequenced sample: PBMCs or T cells enriched from blood (not recorded which). Receptor source: a woman aged 18-29 years who had recovered from COVID-19. CDR3s include the opening cysteine and the closing phenylalanine or tryptophan. Fields, in order: V gene, CDR3 length, J gene, clone size, D gene, CDR3 DNA, CDR3 protein. A D gene is named only where the DNA matches it firmly. Some rows mark clone size as missing; the rest say once, few, many or name a class of expanded clone.

V gene: TRBV13
CDR3 length: 12
J gene: TRBJ1-5
clone size: NA
D gene: NA
CDR3 DNA: TGTGCCAGCAGCTTTAAATATCAGCCCCAGCATTTT
CDR3 protein: CASSFKYQPQHF

V gene: TRBV10-2
CDR3 length: 14
J gene: TRBJ1-3
clone size: NA
D gene: TRBD1
CDR3 DNA: TGCGCCAGCAGCGAACAGGGGAAAGGAAACACCATATATTTT
CDR3 protein: CASSEQGKGNTIYF

V gene: TRBV7-6
CDR3 length: 15
J gene: TRBJ2-3
clone size: NA
D gene: TRBD2
CDR3 DNA: TGTGCCAGCAGCCTCGGGACTAGCGGGGCAGATACGCAGTATTTT
CDR3 protein: CASSLGTSGADTQYF

V gene: TRBV5-1
CDR3 length: 12
J gene: TRBJ2-1
clone size: NA
D gene: NA
CDR3 DNA: TGCGCCAGCAGCTCCGACTATAATGAGCAGTTCTTC
CDR3 protein: CASSSDYNEQFF

V gene: TRBV12-3/TRBV12-4
CDR3 length: 13
J gene: TRBJ1-2
clone size: NA
D gene: NA
CDR3 DNA: TGTGCCAGCAGTTTACAACTCAACTATGGCTACACCTTC
CDR3 protein: CASSLQLNYGYTF

V gene: TRBV4-2
CDR3 length: 14
J gene: TRBJ2-7
clone size: NA
D gene: TRBD1
CDR3 DNA: TGTGCCAGCAGCGTAGGGACAGGGACCTACGAGCAGTACTTC
CDR3 protein: CASSVGTGTYEQYF

V gene: TRBV9
CDR3 length: 15
J gene: TRBJ2-7
clone size: NA
D gene: TRBD1
CDR3 DNA: TGTGCCAGCAGCTTGGGGACAGGGTGGACCTACGAGCAGTACTTC
CDR3 protein: CASSLGTGWTYEQYF

V gene: TRBV7-9
CDR3 length: 17
J gene: TRBJ1-5
clone size: NA
D gene: NA
CDR3 DNA: TGTGCCAGCAGCCCCAGCAGGGCCTCCTATAGCAATCAGCCCCAGCATTTT
CDR3 protein: CASSPSRASYSNQPQHF

V gene: TRBV11-1
CDR3 length: 13
J gene: TRBJ2-5
clone size: NA
D gene: TRBD2
CDR3 DNA: TGTGCCAGCAGCCGACTAGCGGAAGAGACCCAGTACTTC
CDR3 protein: CASSRLAEETQYF

V gene: TRBV7-2
CDR3 length: 11
J gene: TRBJ2-1
clone size: NA
D gene: NA
CDR3 DNA: TGTGCCAGCAGCCCAGACAATGAGCAGTTCTTC
CDR3 protein: CASSPDNEQFF

V gene: TRBV15
CDR3 length: 14
J gene: TRBJ2-7
clone size: NA
D gene: TRBD1
CDR3 DNA: TGTGCCACCAGCGGCCCGGGACAGGGTTACGAGCAGTACTTC
CDR3 protein: CATSGPGQGYEQYF

V gene: TRBV18
CDR3 length: 15
J gene: TRBJ2-1
clone size: few
D gene: NA
CDR3 DNA: TGTGCCAGCTCACCACAACTAGTGGGGAAGAATGAGCAGTTCTTC
CDR3 protein: CASSPQLVGKNEQFF

V gene: TRBV5-1
CDR3 length: 14
J gene: TRBJ2-7
clone size: NA
D gene: TRBD2
CDR3 DNA: TGCGCCAGCAGCTTACGGACTAGCGGATACGAGCAGTACTTC
CDR3 protein: CASSLRTSGYEQYF

V gene: TRBV5-1
CDR3 length: 14
J gene: TRBJ2-7
clone size: NA
D gene: NA
CDR3 DNA: TGCGCCAGCAGTACCGGGACTTCAGGCTACGAGCAGTACTTC
CDR3 protein: CASSTGTSGYEQYF

V gene: TRBV19
CDR3 length: 13
J gene: TRBJ1-1
clone size: NA
D gene: NA
CDR3 DNA: TGTGCCAGTAGTATGCCGGGTGACACTGAAGCTTTCTTT
CDR3 protein: CASSMPGDTEAFF

V gene: TRBV9
CDR3 length: 15
J gene: TRBJ2-1
clone size: NA
D gene: TRBD1
CDR3 DNA: TGTGCCAGCAGCCCGACAGGGATGGGGTACAATGAGCAGTTCTTC
CDR3 protein: CASSPTGMGYNEQFF

V gene: TRBV6-5
CDR3 length: 14
J gene: TRBJ1-1
clone size: NA
D gene: TRBD1
CDR3 DNA: TGTGCCAGCAGTCGCATCCAGGGGGGAACTGAAGCTTTCTTT
CDR3 protein: CASSRIQGGTEAFF

V gene: TRBV6-2/TRBV6-3
CDR3 length: 15
J gene: TRBJ2-1
clone size: NA
D gene: NA
CDR3 DNA: TGTGCCAGCAGCCGACCGGGGGTCATCGGGAATGAGCAGTTCTTC
CDR3 protein: CASSRPGVIGNEQFF